This TCR beta chain was sequenced for a study of shared clonotypes between healthy human individuals. Study results and limitations: What rarefaction showed was incomplete sorted-subset sequencing despite large depth.

Naive CD8 cells lacked CD45RO and underwent positive selection for CCR7, leaving out terminally differentiated effector memory CD45RA+ cells. This CDR3 is built from 17 residues. CDR1 and CDR2 from the germline V gene are MNHNS and SASEGT. Trimming shortened V by 3 bases and J by 0 bases, and 16 bases separated the two germline ends. On this clone: The target antigen is unknown.

Profiled with immunoSEQ multiplex PCR; TCRdb holds only in-frame clones, not every one. Here the sample spans about 1,800,000 clones, about 95% being singletons. The V and J genes are TRBV6-1 and TRBJ2-3; D may be TRBD2 (5 bases). The TCR comes from a man between 18 and 29 years old in good health. The sequenced sample consisted of naive CD8+ T cells sorted from blood. The CDR3 DNA is TGTGCCAGCAGTGATTATATGGCAGCGGCTAGCACAGATACGCAGTATTTT. This gives the protein CASSDYMAAASTDTQYF.